This entry lists 5 T cell receptor beta chains sequenced from one sample in a study of cytomegalovirus exposure and HLA in healthy donors. In the PCR, 60 Vbeta and 13 Jbeta primers were used. Sequencing used immunoSEQ multiplex PCR; TCRdb keeps in-frame clones, though not all of them. In the table there are 100,000 to 150,000 clones, around 77% of which are singletons. Sequenced: PBMCs. These receptors were taken from a woman between 35 and 50 years old in good health and CMV-seropositive.

The V gene is TRBV28, the J gene TRBJ1-4; D is ambiguous. The V gene lost 8 bases and the J gene lost 0 bases, with 10 bases spanning the gap. The germline V gene has CDR1 MDHEN and CDR2 SYDVKM. The CDR3 totals 14 residues. The CDR3 nucleotides are TGTGCCAGCCAACTTCCGTCAACTAATGAAAAACTGTTTTTT. Its protein is CASQLPSTNEKLFF.

In its sample, this clone was seen once. This chain links TRBV7-9 with TRBJ2-7, with TRBD2 matching 10 bases. This CDR3 region has 14 residues. With V trimmed by 5 bases and J by 3 bases, 4 bases remained unmatched. Germline CDR1 reads SEHNR; CDR2 reads FQNEAQ (reference sequence). CDR3 DNA sequence: TGTGCCAGCAGCCCTCTAGCGGGAGACTACGAGCAGTACTTC. This translates into CASSPLAGDYEQYF.

This sequence joins TRBV2 and TRBJ2-7, with TRBD2 matching over 12 bases. The V segment lost 6 bases and the J segment 6 bases; nucleotides outside the gene matches: 6. This CDR3 is built from 14 residues. CDR1 and CDR2 from the germline V gene are SNHLY and FYNNEI. The CDR3 loop is CASSPTSGSLEQYF. As DNA, the CDR3 is TGTGCCAGCAGCCCGACTAGCGGGAGTCTCGAGCAGTACTTC.

The V gene is TRBV6-5, the J gene TRBJ1-1; D perhaps matches TRBD1 (6 bases). V was cut by 6 bases and J by 5 bases, with 13 bases left in between. Germline V gene lookup returns CDR1 MNHEY and CDR2 SVGAGI. The length of the CDR3 is 13 residues. The CDR3 nucleotides read TGTGCCAGCAGACCTGGGACATTAACTGAAGCTTTCTTT. It is translated as CASRPGTLTEAFF.

This chain joins TRBV18 and TRBJ1-2, with 7 nucleotides matching TRBD1. Losses at the gene ends were 3 bases for V and 6 bases for J; bases not matched to a gene: 4. Germline CDR1 reads KGHSH; CDR2 reads LQKENI. The CDR3 sequence is 13 residues long. CDR3 bases: TGTGCCAGCTCACCGAGGCAGGGGGATGGCTACACCTTC. Translated: CASSPRQGDGYTF.